Here is one T cell receptor beta chain with its context. No antigen is known for it. There are no base qualities to consult, and no much larger clone falls within one base. Any patient with an uncontrolled infection, another autoimmune disease, pregnancy or lactation was excluded. Clinical symptoms, serum thyroxine and TRAb, thyroid ultrasound, and orbital computed tomography formed the basis for the diagnoses. Trizol reagent was used to extract total RNA, and RNA quality was then checked on an Agilent 2100 Bioanalyzer. The TCR beta CDR3 regions were amplified from the RNA transcripts. A first-round RT-PCR of the TCR CDR3 used the HTBI primer set with the Qiagen OneStep RT-PCR kit. The libraries were constructed in a second round of multiplex PCR and then size-selected and purified. Sequencing of the libraries was done on an Illumina HiSeq2000 using paired-end 100 bp reads. As for the original processing: SOAPnuke was used to process the raw data, removing reads that contained adapters or uncalled bases, had a mean Phred below 15, or lacked an exact match to the constant primer or identifier. COPE v1.2.5 was used to merge the high-quality paired reads, and each unique nucleotide sequence was defined as a clonotype. MiTCR v1.1 was used to align clonotypes to the IMGT TRBV, TRBD and TRBJ reference segments. Only V-J combinations with frequency above 0.0001, covering about 99% of repertoires, were analysed. The TCS score was defined as the ratio of F50 (clonal expansion) to E x V (chaos), calculated using BLOSUM62-based TCRdist between CDR3 peptides within each V-J. Welch's t-statistics and random forest reduced some 510 V-J features to 13, which were used in a naive Bayes classifier (R e1071). Thyroid-blood repertoire similarity was quantified with the Morisita-Horn index. The public sequencing data were trimmed at Q25 with fastp and processed into clonotypes with MiXCR by TCRdb, which kept only in-frame beta chains. Duplicate CDR3 protein sequences are folded into a single record with the most common DNA and genes. These V and J calls rely on TCRdb rather than the paper's analysis. The table for this sample lists around 600,000 distinct CDR3 sequences; 45% of them were counted only once. The ten largest clones capture 6.5% to 9% of the sample.

This record comes from a study of T cells in Graves' hyperthyroidism and ophthalmopathy (dated by TCRdb to between 2019 and 2020). Looking at the study overall: TCR V-J signatures able to tell the groups apart were searched for in a discovery cohort of 90 to 100 patients, of whom 43 had Graves' ophthalmopathy and about 55 had stable Graves' hyperthyroidism. Whether ophthalmopathy could be predicted prospectively was tested in an independent validation cohort made up of roughly 19 hyperthyroidism patients plus 17 patients who later progressed to ophthalmopathy. The 75 to 100 discovery patients were randomly divided into training and test sets at a 7:3 ratio. In about 6 Graves' hyperthyroidism patients, the study also compared T-cell repertoires from thyroid tissue with T-cell repertoires from blood. After sampling, hyperthyroidism patients received methimazole starting at 30 mg daily, and ophthalmopathy patients received high-dose intravenous methylprednisolone. The paper reports TCR Vbeta CDR3 sequencing of roughly 140 peripheral blood samples: around 45 ophthalmopathy, around 80 hyperthyroidism and 17 progressor patients.

Measured from the cysteine to the phenylalanine, the CDR3 is 13 residues long. Left in the record is the CDR3 DNA by itself, 39 bases read in frame from the first base. V has 10 bases trimmed and J has 8 bases trimmed; junction bases matching no gene number 9. Per the germline V gene, MDHEN is the CDR1 and SYDVKM is the CDR2. What the study reported, not specific to this receptor: No statistical method was used to fix the sample size in advance, and group allocation was not hidden from the investigators. Most expanded thyroid clonotypes (frequency above 0.001) were also detected in blood, a finding suggesting that blood repertoires may reflect thyroid immune responses. In validation, the model predicted progression to ophthalmopathy a median of around six months before onset, with around 70% sensitivity and roughly 77% specificity. Ophthalmopathy was separated from stable hyperthyroidism by a 13 V-J signature model, with approximately 90% sensitivity and around 81% specificity obtained in cross-validation and 80%/75% obtained in testing.

Sequenced sample: peripheral blood or thyroid tissue (not recorded which). The receptor's source is an adult man with Graves' disease, either hyperthyroidism or ophthalmopathy (not recorded which). The V gene is TRBV28 and the J gene is TRBJ1-4; 8 central nucleotides agree with TRBD1. The CDR3 region has the sequence CATMTGAREKLFF. The DNA is TGTGCCACCATGACAGGGGCGAGGGAAAAACTGTTTTTT.